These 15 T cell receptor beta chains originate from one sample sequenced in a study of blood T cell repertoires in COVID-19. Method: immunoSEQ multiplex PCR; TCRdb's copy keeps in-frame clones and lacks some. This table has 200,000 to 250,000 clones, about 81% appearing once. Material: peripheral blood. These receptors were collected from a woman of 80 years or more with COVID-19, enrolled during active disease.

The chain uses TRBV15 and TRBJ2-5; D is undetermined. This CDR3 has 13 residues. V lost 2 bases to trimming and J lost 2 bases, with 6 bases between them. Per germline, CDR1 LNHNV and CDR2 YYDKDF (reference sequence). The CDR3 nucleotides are TGTGCCACCAGCAGACAGTGGCAAGAGACCCAGTACTTC. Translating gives CATSRQWQETQYF.

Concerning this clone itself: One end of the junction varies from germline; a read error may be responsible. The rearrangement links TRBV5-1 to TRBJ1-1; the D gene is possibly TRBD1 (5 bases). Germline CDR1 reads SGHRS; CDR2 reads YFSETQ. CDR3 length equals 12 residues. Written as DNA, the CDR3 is TGCACCAGCAGCGCGACAGACACTGAAGCTTTCTTT. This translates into CTSSATDTEAFF. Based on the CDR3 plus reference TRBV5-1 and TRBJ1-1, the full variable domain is KAGVTQTPRYLIKTRGQQVTLSCSPISGHRSVSWYQQTPGQGLQFLFEYFSETQRNKGNFPGRFSGRQFSNSRSEMNVSTLELGDSALYLCTSSATDTEAFFGQGTRLTVV.

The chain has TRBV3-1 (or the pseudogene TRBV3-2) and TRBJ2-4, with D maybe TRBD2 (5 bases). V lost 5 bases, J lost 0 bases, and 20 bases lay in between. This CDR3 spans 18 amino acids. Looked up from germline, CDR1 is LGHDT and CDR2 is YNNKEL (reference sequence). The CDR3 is CASSERRERVVAKNIQYF. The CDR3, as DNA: TGTGCCAGCAGCGAACGACGGGAAAGGGTGGTAGCCAAAAACATTCAGTACTTC.

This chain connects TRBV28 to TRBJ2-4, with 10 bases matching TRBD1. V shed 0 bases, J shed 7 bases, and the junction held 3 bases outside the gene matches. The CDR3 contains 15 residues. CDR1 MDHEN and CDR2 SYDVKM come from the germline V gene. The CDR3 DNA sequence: TGTGCCAGCAGTTTATGGACAGGGGGCGGGAACATTCAGTACTTC. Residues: CASSLWTGGGNIQYF.

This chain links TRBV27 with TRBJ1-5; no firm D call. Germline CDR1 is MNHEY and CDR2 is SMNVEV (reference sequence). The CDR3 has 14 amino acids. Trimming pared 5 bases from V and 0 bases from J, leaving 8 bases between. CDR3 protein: CASSKQDSNQPQHF. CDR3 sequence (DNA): TGTGCCAGCAGTAAACAAGATAGCAATCAGCCCCAGCATTTT.

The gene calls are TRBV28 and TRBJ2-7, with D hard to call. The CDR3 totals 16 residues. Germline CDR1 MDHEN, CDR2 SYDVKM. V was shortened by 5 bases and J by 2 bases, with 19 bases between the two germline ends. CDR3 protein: CASSLQSGFATYEQYF. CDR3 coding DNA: TGTGCCAGCAGTCTTCAATCAGGTTTTGCCACCTACGAGCAGTACTTC.

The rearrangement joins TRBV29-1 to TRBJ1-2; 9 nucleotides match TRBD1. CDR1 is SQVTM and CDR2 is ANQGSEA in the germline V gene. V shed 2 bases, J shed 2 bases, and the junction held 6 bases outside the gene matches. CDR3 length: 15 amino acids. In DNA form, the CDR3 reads TGCAGCGTTGAAAGGGCCGGGACAGGGAACTATGGCTACACCTTC. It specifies CSVERAGTGNYGYTF.

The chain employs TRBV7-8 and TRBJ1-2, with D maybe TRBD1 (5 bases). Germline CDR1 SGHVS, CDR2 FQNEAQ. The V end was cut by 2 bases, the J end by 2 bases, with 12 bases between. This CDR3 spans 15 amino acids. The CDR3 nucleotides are TGTGCCAGCAGCTTACCCACTCAGGGAAACTATGGCTACACCTTC. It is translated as CASSLPTQGNYGYTF.

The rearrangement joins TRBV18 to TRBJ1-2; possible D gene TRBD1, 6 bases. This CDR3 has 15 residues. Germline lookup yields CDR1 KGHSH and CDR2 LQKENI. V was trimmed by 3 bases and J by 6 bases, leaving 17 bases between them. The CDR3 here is CASSPTPGGGDGYTF. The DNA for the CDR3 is TGTGCCAGCTCACCCACCCCAGGAGGGGGGGATGGCTACACCTTC. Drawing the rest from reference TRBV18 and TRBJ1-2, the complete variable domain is NAGVMQNPRHLVRRRGQEARLRCSPMKGHSHVYWYRQLPEEGLKFMVYLQKENIIDESGMPKERFSAEFPKEGPSILRIQQVVRGDSAAYFCASSPTPGGGDGYTFGSGTRLTVV.

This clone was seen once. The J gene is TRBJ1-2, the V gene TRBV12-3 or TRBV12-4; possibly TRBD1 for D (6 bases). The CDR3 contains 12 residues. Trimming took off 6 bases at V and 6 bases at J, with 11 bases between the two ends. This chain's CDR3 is CASRGTIHGYTF. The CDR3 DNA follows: TGTGCCAGCAGAGGGACAATCCATGGCTACACCTTC.

The CDR3: CASSSGDYTLTDTQYF. For the CDR3, the DNA is TGTGCCAGCAGCTCAGGTGACTATACCCTCACAGATACGCAGTATTTT. The rearrangement joins TRBV7-9 to TRBJ2-3; D might be TRBD2 (5 bases). Trimming stripped 4 bases from V and 2 bases from J, with 16 bases between. CDR3 length: 16 amino acids. Germline V gene data show CDR1 as SEHNR and CDR2 as FQNEAQ (reference sequence).

The CDR3 DNA sequence: TGTGCCAGCAGCGGACAGGACGGGTACGAGCAGTACTTC. It encodes CASSGQDGYEQYF. The chain has TRBV6-2 or TRBV6-3 and TRBJ2-7, with TRBD1 matching over 7 bases. Per germline, CDR1 MNHEY and CDR2 SVGEGT. This CDR3 region has 13 residues. Unmatched junction bases numbered 6, after V lost 6 bases and J lost 4 bases.

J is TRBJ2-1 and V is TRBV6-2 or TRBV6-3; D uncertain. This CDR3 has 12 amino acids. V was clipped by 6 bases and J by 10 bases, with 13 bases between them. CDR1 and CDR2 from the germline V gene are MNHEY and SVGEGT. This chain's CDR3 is CASSRSIVEQFF. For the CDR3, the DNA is TGTGCCAGCAGCCGAAGTATAGTGGAGCAGTTCTTC.

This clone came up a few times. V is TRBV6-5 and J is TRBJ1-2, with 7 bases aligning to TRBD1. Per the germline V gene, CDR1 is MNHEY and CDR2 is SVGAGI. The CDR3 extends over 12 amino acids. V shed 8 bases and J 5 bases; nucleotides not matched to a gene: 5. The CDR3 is CASLEQGYGYTF. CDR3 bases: TGTGCCAGCCTTGAACAGGGGTATGGCTACACCTTC.

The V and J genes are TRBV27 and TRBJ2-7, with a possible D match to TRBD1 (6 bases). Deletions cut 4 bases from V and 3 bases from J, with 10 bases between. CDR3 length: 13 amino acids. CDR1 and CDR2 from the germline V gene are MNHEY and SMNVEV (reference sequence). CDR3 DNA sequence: TGTGCCAGCAGTTCTTACAGGGTCTACGAGCAGTACTTC. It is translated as CASSSYRVYEQYF.